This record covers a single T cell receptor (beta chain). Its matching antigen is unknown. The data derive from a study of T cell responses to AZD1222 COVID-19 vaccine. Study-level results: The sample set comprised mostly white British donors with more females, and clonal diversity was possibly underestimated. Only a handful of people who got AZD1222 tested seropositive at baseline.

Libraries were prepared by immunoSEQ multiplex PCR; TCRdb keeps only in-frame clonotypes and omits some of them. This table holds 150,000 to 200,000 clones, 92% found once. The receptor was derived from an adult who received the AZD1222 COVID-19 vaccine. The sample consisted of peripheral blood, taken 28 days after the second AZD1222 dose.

Here the CDR3 reads CSANGEYGYTF. The CDR3 bases are TGCAGTGCTAACGGGGAATATGGCTACACCTTC. The chain recombines TRBV20-1 with TRBJ1-2, with unresolved D. The germline V gene has CDR1 DFQATT and CDR2 SNEGSKA (reference sequence). The V end lost 4 bases, the J end lost 5 bases, and 8 bases lay between the germline ends. The CDR3 consists of 11 residues.